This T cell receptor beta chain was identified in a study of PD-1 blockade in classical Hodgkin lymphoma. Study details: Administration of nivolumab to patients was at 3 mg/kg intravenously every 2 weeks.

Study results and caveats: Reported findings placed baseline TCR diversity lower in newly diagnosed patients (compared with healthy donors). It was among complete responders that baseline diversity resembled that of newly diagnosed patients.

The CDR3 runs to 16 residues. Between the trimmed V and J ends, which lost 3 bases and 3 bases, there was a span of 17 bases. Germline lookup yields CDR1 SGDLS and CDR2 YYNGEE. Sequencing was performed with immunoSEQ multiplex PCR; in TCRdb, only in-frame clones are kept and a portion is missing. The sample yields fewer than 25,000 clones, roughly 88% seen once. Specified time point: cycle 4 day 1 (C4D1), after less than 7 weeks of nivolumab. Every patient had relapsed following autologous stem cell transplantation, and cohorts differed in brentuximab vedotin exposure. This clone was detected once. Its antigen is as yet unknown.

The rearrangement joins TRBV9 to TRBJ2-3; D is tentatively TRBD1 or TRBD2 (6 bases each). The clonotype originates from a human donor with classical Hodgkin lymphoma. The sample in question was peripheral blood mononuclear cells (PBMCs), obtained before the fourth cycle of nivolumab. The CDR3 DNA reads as TGTGCCAGCAGCGCGCGTCCCGGGGGCGGTACAGATACGCAGTATTTT. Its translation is CASSARPGGGTDTQYF.